The sequence of this T cell receptor beta chain was determined in a study of blood T cell repertoires in COVID-19. Followed over time, Seattle patients had been enrolled while infection was active. As processed by the authors: Amplification with reference gene primers provided the estimates of nucleated cell counts. Clones were sequenced by immunoSEQ multiplex PCR, and TCRdb holds only the in-frame ones, with some missing. V, J and clone size were drawn from that table, and D and trimming were deduced from the DNA. Of approximately 350,000 clones listed, more than 70% were seen once; the top ten hold about 6.7%. Germline lookup yields CDR1 SGHRS and CDR2 YFSETQ. This CDR3 is built from 15 residues. The junction had 16 bases not matched to a gene; V was cut back by 7 bases and J by 7 bases.

The clonotype originates from a woman aged 70-85 years with COVID-19, enrolled during active disease. Input material: peripheral blood. V is TRBV5-1 and J is TRBJ2-7; 8 bases match TRBD1. In DNA form, the CDR3 reads TGCGCCAGCTCTATCTCGGACAGGGTGGCGAGGGAGCAGTACTTC. Protein product: CASSISDRVAREQYF.